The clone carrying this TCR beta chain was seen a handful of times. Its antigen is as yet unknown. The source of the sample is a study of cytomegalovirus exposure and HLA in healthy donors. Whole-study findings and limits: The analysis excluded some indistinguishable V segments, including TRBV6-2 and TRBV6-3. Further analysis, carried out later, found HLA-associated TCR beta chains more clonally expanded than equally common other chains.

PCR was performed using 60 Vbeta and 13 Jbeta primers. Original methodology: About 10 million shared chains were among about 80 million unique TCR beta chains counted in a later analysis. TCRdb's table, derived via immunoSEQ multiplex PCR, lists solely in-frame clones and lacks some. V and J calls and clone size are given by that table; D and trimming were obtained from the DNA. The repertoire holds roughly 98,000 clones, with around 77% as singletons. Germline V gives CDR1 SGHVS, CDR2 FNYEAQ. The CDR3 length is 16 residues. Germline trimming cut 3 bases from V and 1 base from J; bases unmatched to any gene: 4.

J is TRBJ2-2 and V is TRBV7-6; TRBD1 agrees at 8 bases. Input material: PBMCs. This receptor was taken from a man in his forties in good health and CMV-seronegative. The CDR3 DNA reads TGTGCCAGCAGCTTTTCCGGGACAGGGAACACCGGGGAGCTGTTTTTT. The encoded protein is CASSFSGTGNTGELFF.